The following is a T cell receptor (beta chain) sequence with its context. Its target is unknown. Deletions cut 0 bases from V and 0 bases from J, with 5 bases between. CDR1 and CDR2 (germline): KGHSH, LQKENI. The CDR3 length is 15 residues. This sample is drawn from a study of a mutant IDH1 vaccine in newly diagnosed glioma. The study, taken as a whole, reports: Pseudoprogression showed no apparent link to changes in top peripheral T cell clonotypes.

Time point given: week 35, safety follow-up. All doses held 300 ug of mutant IDH1 20-mer peptide, with topical imiquimod. In weeks 1, 3, 5, 7, 11, 15, 19 and 23, patients were immunized, eight times in all. Clones were sequenced by immunoSEQ multiplex PCR, and TCRdb holds only the in-frame ones, with some missing. The data contain about 60,000 clones, 84% of them singletons. The receptor was isolated from a young man with glioma. The gene calls are TRBV18 and TRBJ1-4, with D uncertain. The specimen was PBMCs, collected from a glioma patient whose treatment included an IDH1 peptide vaccine. The CDR3 protein is CASSPPTSTNEKLFF. The CDR3 nucleotides are TGTGCCAGCTCACCACCCACATCAACTAATGAAAAACTGTTTTTT.